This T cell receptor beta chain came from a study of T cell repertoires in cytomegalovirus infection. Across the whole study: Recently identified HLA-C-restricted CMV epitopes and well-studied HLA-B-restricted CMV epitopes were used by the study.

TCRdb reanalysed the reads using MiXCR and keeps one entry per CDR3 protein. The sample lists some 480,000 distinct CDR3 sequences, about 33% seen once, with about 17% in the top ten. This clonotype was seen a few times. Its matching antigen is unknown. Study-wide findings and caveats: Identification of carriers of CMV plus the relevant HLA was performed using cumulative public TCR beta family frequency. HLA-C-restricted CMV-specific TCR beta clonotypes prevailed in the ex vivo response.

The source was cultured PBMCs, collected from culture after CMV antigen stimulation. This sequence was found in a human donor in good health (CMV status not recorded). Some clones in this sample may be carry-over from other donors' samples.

This CDR3 reads CASSFRTTNSHEQFF. Written as DNA, the CDR3 is TGTGCCAGCAGCTTTCGGACTACTAATTCTCATGAGCAGTTCTTC. The chain joins TRBV7-8 to TRBJ2-1; a possible D gene is TRBD2 (6 bases). This CDR3 spans 15 amino acids. The germline V gene encodes CDR1 SGHVS and CDR2 FQNEAQ. V lost 3 bases, J lost 8 bases, and 17 bases lay in between.